The 18 T cell receptor beta chains presented below share a single source sample, sequenced in a study of cytomegalovirus exposure and HLA in healthy donors. 13 Jbeta primers and 60 Vbeta primers were used for the PCR. Repertoires were generated with immunoSEQ multiplex PCR, while TCRdb's copy carries only in-frame clones and drops some. The repertoire includes about 120,000 clones, around three quarters of them detected once, and over 3.5% sits in the top ten. Input material: PBMCs. The receptors derive from a man aged 25-45 years in good health and CMV-seropositive.

The chain uses TRBV28 and TRBJ2-1, with D unresolved. Germline CDR1 reads MDHEN; CDR2 reads SYDVKM. This CDR3 comprises 18 residues. V shed 3 bases and J shed 7 bases, with 25 bases lying between them. The CDR3: CASSFIGFMEKFTNEQFF. The CDR3 nucleotides read TGTGCCAGCAGTTTCATCGGTTTTATGGAGAAGTTTACAAATGAGCAGTTCTTC.

The gene calls are TRBV7-2 and TRBJ2-7, with 8 bases matching TRBD2. The CDR3 covers 14 residues. CDR1 is SGHTA, CDR2 FQGNSA, per germline. J gave up 1 base and V 6 bases, and 5 bases lay outside the gene matches. The DNA for the CDR3 is TGTGCCAGCAGGGGGCTAGCGGGTTCCTACGAGCAGTACTTC. The encoded protein is CASRGLAGSYEQYF.

The J gene is TRBJ2-1, the V gene TRBV4-1; TRBD2 matches at 8 bases. V was clipped by 2 bases and J by 12 bases; unmatched bases: 6. CDR3 size: 13 residues. CDR1 is MGHRA, CDR2 YSYEKL, per germline. CDR3 region: CASSQRGGPGQFF. The CDR3, as DNA: TGCGCCAGCAGCCAACGGGGGGGCCCCGGGCAGTTCTTC.

The J gene is TRBJ2-7, the V gene TRBV11-3; 7 bases agree with TRBD1. Losses at the gene ends were 3 bases for V and 4 bases for J; bases not matched to a gene: 6. Germline V gene sequence: CDR1 SGHNT, CDR2 YENEEA. The CDR3 runs to 14 residues. The CDR3 sequence is CASSFTGDHYEQYF. DNA of the CDR3: TGTGCCAGCAGCTTCACAGGGGATCATTACGAGCAGTACTTC.

V usage is TRBV5-1 and J usage is TRBJ2-5; 7 bases are a match to TRBD1. The assigned J gene may be wrong: the sequence end matches TRBJ2-7 better. Germline V gives CDR1 SGHRS, CDR2 YFSETQ. This CDR3 has 14 residues. The CDR3 nucleotides are TGCGCCAGCAGCTTGGGGACAGGAACCTACGAGCAGTACTTC. Translation: CASSLGTGTYEQYF.

The chain is built from TRBV9 and TRBJ2-1; 11 nucleotides agree with TRBD2. The CDR3 consists of 19 residues. Germline V lookup: CDR1 SGDLS, CDR2 YYNGEE. Losses at the gene ends were 0 bases for V and 1 base for J; bases not matched to a gene: 9. CDR3 protein: CASSVGGTSGIWSYNEQFF. In nucleotides, the CDR3 is TGTGCCAGCAGCGTAGGAGGGACTAGCGGAATTTGGTCCTACAATGAGCAGTTCTTC.

The count of this clone is one. CDR3 coding DNA: TGCGCCAGCAGCTTGGGCCTAGCGGGATTCGTCGCCTACGAGCAGTACTTC. This encodes CASSLGLAGFVAYEQYF. V and J are TRBV5-1 and TRBJ2-7; 9 nucleotides align to TRBD2. V shed 0 bases and J 2 bases; nucleotides not matched to a gene: 9. The CDR3 runs 17 residues. Germline V lookup: CDR1 SGHRS, CDR2 YFSETQ.

V usage is TRBV4-3 and J usage is TRBJ2-7; perhaps TRBD1 as D (8 bases). Deletions cut 0 bases from V and 2 bases from J, with 14 bases between. The CDR3 has 16 amino acids. Germline V CDR1 and CDR2: LGHNA, YSLEER. This CDR3 is CASSQEGGTGAYEQYF. The CDR3 bases are TGCGCCAGCAGCCAAGAGGGAGGGACAGGAGCCTACGAGCAGTACTTC.

The rearrangement uses TRBV5-5 and TRBJ2-2; 8 bases fit TRBD1. Germline CDR1 and CDR2: SGHKS and YYEKEE (reference sequence). This CDR3 has 15 amino acids. V lost 4 bases, J lost 2 bases, and 4 bases stayed unmatched. The CDR3 region is CASSRTGINTGELFF. DNA for the CDR3: TGTGCCAGCAGCCGGACAGGGATAAACACCGGGGAGCTGTTTTTT.

The chain couples TRBV7-2 to TRBJ1-6; D might be TRBD1 (6 bases). Trimming stripped 1 base from V and 4 bases from J, with 20 bases between. Looked up from germline, CDR1 is SGHTA and CDR2 is FQGNSA. CDR3 size: 19 residues. CDR3 bases: TGTGCCAGCAGCTTAGGGTTTAAGTCAACGGGACAATATAATTCACCCCTCCACTTT. Translated, it gives CASSLGFKSTGQYNSPLHF.

The chain employs TRBV6-5 and TRBJ1-4, with 8 bases aligning to TRBD1. Germline V gene lookup returns CDR1 MNHEY and CDR2 SVGAGI. This CDR3 region has 13 residues. V was clipped by 10 bases and J by 5 bases; unmatched bases: 6. CDR3 in amino acids: CATRTGPNEKLFF. The DNA of the CDR3 is TGTGCCACCCGGACAGGGCCGAATGAAAAACTGTTTTTT.

This clone was found a few times. This chain uses TRBV2 with TRBJ1-2; TRBD1 might be the D (6 bases). V lost 1 base to trimming and J lost 7 bases, with 13 bases between them. In germline, CDR1 is SNHLY, CDR2 FYNNEI. The CDR3 totals 14 residues. CDR3 in amino acids: CASSEEGGAGGYTF. The DNA of the CDR3 is TGTGCCAGCAGTGAAGAAGGGGGGGCCGGTGGCTACACCTTC.

The chain couples TRBV6-4 to TRBJ1-5; D not certain. The germline CDR1 and CDR2 sequences are MRHNA and SNTAGT. V was trimmed by 5 bases and J by 6 bases, leaving 11 bases between them. CDR3 length equals 13 residues. CDR3 protein: CASSRDSGQPQHF. The CDR3 region has the DNA TGTGCCAGCAGTCGTGATTCCGGTCAGCCCCAGCATTTT.

This clone has more than one count but fewer than ten. This chain joins TRBV30 and TRBJ1-3; the match to TRBD1 covers 8 bases. The germline V gene encodes CDR1 GTSNPN and CDR2 SVGIG (reference sequence). The CDR3 totals 14 residues. With 5 bases clipped from V and 3 bases from J, the junction kept 6 bases outside the gene matches. The CDR3 DNA is TGTGCCTGGGCGACAGGGGTCAGTGGAAACACCATATATTTT. This encodes CAWATGVSGNTIYF.

For the CDR3, the DNA is TGTGCCAGCAGCTTAGAATGGTCGGGTTCCTACGAGCAGTACTTC. Residues: CASSLEWSGSYEQYF. V usage is TRBV7-2 and J usage is TRBJ2-7; D gene unclear. With 1 base removed from V and 1 base from J, the gap between germline ends came to 11 bases. CDR3 size: 15 residues. Germline lookup yields CDR1 SGHTA and CDR2 FQGNSA.

This clone has only a few counts. The chain links TRBV7-2 to TRBJ2-1; 9 nucleotides align to TRBD1. There are 15 residues in the CDR3. V lost 2 bases to trimming and J lost 4 bases; unmatched junction nucleotides: 3. Germline V gives CDR1 SGHTA, CDR2 FQGNSA. CDR3: CASSLRTGVYNEQFF. CDR3 nucleotide sequence: TGTGCCAGCAGCTTAAGGACAGGGGTATACAATGAGCAGTTCTTC.

The chain couples TRBV6-6 to TRBJ1-5, with D hard to call. Trimming removed 2 bases from V and 7 bases from J, with 9 bases in between. This CDR3 contains 13 residues. Germline V CDR1 and CDR2: MNHNY, SVGAGI (reference sequence). CDR3 in DNA: TGTGCCAGCAGTTACCTCATCGGGCAGCCCCAGCATTTT. Translation gives CASSYLIGQPQHF.

On this clone itself: Compared with germline, one end of the junction differs, possibly owing to a read error. The CDR3 sequence is CSSSLTGTEAFF. The CDR3 region has the DNA TGTTCCAGCAGCTTAACTGGCACTGAAGCTTTCTTT. This chain connects TRBV7-9 to TRBJ1-1; D unclear. This CDR3 region has 12 residues. Germline V lookup: CDR1 SEHNR, CDR2 FQNEAQ (reference sequence).